Following are 4 T cell receptor beta chains from one sample sequenced in a study of blood T cell repertoires in COVID-19. The protocol was immunoSEQ multiplex PCR, while the TCRdb copy is restricted to in-frame clones and leaves out a portion. The sample has more than 150,000 clones; about 72% are singletons. Input material: PBMCs or T cells enriched from blood (not recorded which). The receptors shown here come from a woman aged 50 to 65 who had recovered from COVID-19.

The chain couples TRBV5-1 to TRBJ2-7; 7 positions agree with TRBD1. The germline V gene encodes CDR1 SGHRS and CDR2 YFSETQ. Trimming cost V 1 base and J 3 bases; bases outside gene matches: 10. There are 16 residues in the CDR3. CDR3 sequence (DNA): TGCGCCAGCAGCTTGTCCCTACAGGGGAATATCTACGAGCAGTACTTC. Translation gives CASSLSLQGNIYEQYF. The full variable domain, in which reference TRBV5-1 and TRBJ2-7 provide the parts outside the CDR3, is KAGVTQTPRYLIKTRGQQVTLSCSPISGHRSVSWYQQTPGQGLQFLFEYFSETQRNKGNFPGRFSGRQFSNSRSEMNVSTLELGDSALYLCASSLSLQGNIYEQYFGPGTRLTVT.

This chain connects TRBV3-1 (or the pseudogene TRBV3-2) to TRBJ2-7, with 11 bases identical to TRBD2. The germline gives CDR1 LGHDT, CDR2 YNNKEL (reference sequence). The CDR3 consists of 18 residues. The V and J ends lost 0 bases and 0 bases, in that order; junction bases with no gene match: 7. CDR3 DNA sequence: TGTGCCAGCAGCCAAGATTTCGAGACTAGCGGGGACTCCTACGAGCAGTACTTC. Translation gives CASSQDFETSGDSYEQYF.

The chain combines TRBV5-1 with TRBJ1-5, with a possible D match to TRBD1 (5 bases). V lost 2 bases to trimming and J lost 0 bases, with 12 bases between them. Germline V lookup: CDR1 SGHRS, CDR2 YFSETQ. CDR3 length: 16 residues. The DNA for the CDR3 is TGCGCCAGCAGCTTCAGACAGCCCGATAGCAATCAGCCCCAGCATTTT. Protein sequence: CASSFRQPDSNQPQHF.

This chain joins TRBV9 and TRBJ2-7; tentative D call: TRBD2 (7 bases). The germline V gene encodes CDR1 SGDLS and CDR2 YYNGEE. Trimming took 4 bases from V and 0 from J, leaving 14 bases between them. This CDR3 has 15 residues. As DNA, the CDR3 is TGTGCCAGCAGCATCGGGGGCGGGAGCTCCTACGAGCAGTACTTC. Encoded protein: CASSIGGGSSYEQYF.